The rows below give T cell receptor beta chains drawn from one sample of a study of PD-1 blockade in mismatch repair-deficient tumors. The protocol was immunoSEQ multiplex PCR, while the TCRdb copy is restricted to in-frame clones and leaves out a portion. The table records 25,000 to 30,000 clones, roughly 80% of them present only once. The source material was PBMCs, sampled before pembrolizumab treatment. The receptors derive from an adult with mismatch repair-deficient cancer. The CDR3 runs from the conserved cysteine through the conserved F or W. The order of the fields is D gene, clone size, V gene, J gene, CDR3 protein, CDR3 DNA. A D gene is named only where the DNA matches it firmly. Clone size appears in some rows only: once, few, many, or a class for an expanded clone.

>NA|few|TRBV12-2|TRBJ2-5
CASRSEDSQETQYF
TGTGCAAGTCGCTCCGAGGACAGTCAAGAGACCCAGTACTTC
>NA|once|TRBV5-1|TRBJ1-1
CASSLSGRGSTEAFF
TGCGCCAGCAGCTTGTCTGGGAGAGGCAGCACTGAAGCTTTCTTT
>TRBD1|NA|TRBV19|TRBJ1-3
CASSPQGNGNTIYF
TGTGCCAGTAGTCCACAGGGGAACGGAAACACCATATATTTT
>TRBD2|NA|TRBV7-2|TRBJ2-1
CASSPWTSLGNEQFF
TGTGCCAGCAGCCCGTGGACTAGTCTGGGGAATGAGCAGTTCTTC
>TRBD1|NA|TRBV4-1|TRBJ2-5
CASSQGWTGQETQYF
TGCGCCAGCAGCCAAGGGTGGACAGGACAAGAGACCCAGTACTTC
>TRBD2|NA|TRBV7-8|TRBJ2-3
CASSLRLRGLAGGPETDTQYF
TGTGCCAGCAGCTTAAGGCTAAGGGGACTAGCGGGAGGGCCGGAAACAGATACGCAGTATTTT
>TRBD1|NA|TRBV19|TRBJ1-2
CASSNTGGYGYTF
TGTGCCAGTAGTAACACAGGGGGTTACGGCTACACCTTC
>NA|NA|TRBV27|TRBJ1-5
CASSNNQGGGQPQHF
TGTGCCAGCAGTAATAATCAGGGAGGGGGTCAGCCCCAGCATTTT
>NA|NA|TRBV5-1|TRBJ1-1
CASSLAARLNTEAFF
TGCGCCAGCAGCTTGGCCGCCAGGCTTAACACTGAAGCTTTCTTT
>TRBD1|NA|TRBV7-9|TRBJ1-3
CASSSTGRGNTIYF
TGTGCCAGCAGCTCGACAGGGCGTGGAAACACCATATATTTT
>NA|NA|TRBV11-2|TRBJ1-5
CASSLNGGRINQPQHF
TGTGCCAGCAGCTTAAATGGCGGCCGAATTAATCAGCCCCAGCATTTT
>NA|NA|TRBV18|TRBJ1-5
CASSGGGVDQPQHF
TGTGCCAGCTCGGGAGGGGGGGTCGATCAGCCCCAGCATTTT
>NA|NA|TRBV9|TRBJ2-2
CASSVVSNTGELFF
TGTGCCAGCAGCGTAGTCAGTAACACCGGGGAGCTGTTTTTT
>TRBD2|once|TRBV7-9|TRBJ2-1
CASSPTSGRAEQFF
TGTGCCAGCAGCCCGACAAGCGGGAGGGCCGAGCAGTTCTTC
>NA|once|TRBV9|TRBJ2-7
CASSGENSYEQYF
TGTGCCAGCAGCGGGGAGAACTCCTACGAGCAGTACTTC
>NA|NA|TRBV4-1|TRBJ2-7
CASSQSAQFAYEQYF
TGCGCCAGCAGCCAGTCGGCACAGTTTGCCTACGAGCAGTACTTC
>NA|NA|TRBV5-1|TRBJ2-1
CASSLGRQDNEQFF
TGCGCCAGCAGCTTGGGGCGACAGGACAATGAGCAGTTCTTC
>NA|NA|TRBV7-3|TRBJ1-1
CASSIGTSNTEAFF
TGTGCCAGCAGCATCGGGACTTCGAACACTGAAGCTTTCTTT
>TRBD2|medium-sized|TRBV10-3|TRBJ2-7
CAISDPSGRGYEQYF
TGTGCCATCAGTGATCCTAGCGGGAGGGGCTACGAGCAGTACTTC
>TRBD1|NA|TRBV5-5|TRBJ1-4
CASSLAGQGYEKLFF
TGTGCCAGCAGCTTGGCTGGACAGGGGTACGAAAAACTGTTTTTT
>TRBD1|NA|TRBV4-1|TRBJ1-2
CASSPGTGEIYGYTF
TGCGCCAGCAGTCCCGGGACAGGGGAAATCTATGGCTACACCTTC
>TRBD2|NA|TRBV7-9|TRBJ2-7
CASSLGGLAGVYEQYF
TGTGCCAGCAGCTTAGGGGGGCTAGCGGGAGTCTACGAGCAGTACTTC
>NA|NA|TRBV7-2|TRBJ1-6
CASSSHRRGSSYNSPLHF
TGTGCCAGCAGCTCGCACCGACGGGGGAGCTCCTATAATTCACCCCTCCACTTT
>NA|NA|TRBV5-1|TRBJ2-6
CASSQSLGANVLTF
TGCGCCAGCAGCCAATCACTTGGGGCCAACGTCCTGACTTTC
>NA|NA|TRBV6-1|TRBJ1-1
CASRYRSGNTEAFF
TGTGCCAGCAGATACAGGAGTGGGAACACTGAAGCTTTCTTT
>NA|few|TRBV6-1|TRBJ2-7
CASSGHGSWEQYF
TGTGCCAGCAGTGGCCACGGGAGTTGGGAGCAGTACTTC
>NA|NA|TRBV6-1|TRBJ2-5
CASSEGVAVQETQYF
TGTGCCAGCAGTGAAGGGGTAGCAGTCCAAGAGACCCAGTACTTC
>TRBD2|NA|TRBV6-5|TRBJ2-1
CASRELAGGGNEQFF
TGTGCCAGCAGGGAACTAGCGGGGGGGGGTAATGAGCAGTTCTTC
>NA|NA|TRBV27|TRBJ2-7
CASWGPDSYEQYF
TGTGCCAGCTGGGGGCCTGACTCCTACGAGCAGTACTTC
>NA|NA|TRBV5-5|TRBJ1-2
CASSLEGFYGYTF
TGTGCCAGCAGCTTGGAGGGGTTCTATGGCTACACCTTC
>NA|NA|TRBV7-2|TRBJ2-1
CASSGSSYNEQFF
TGTGCCAGCAGTGGCAGCTCCTACAATGAGCAGTTCTTC
>NA|NA|TRBV5-6|TRBJ1-1
CASRQGFSGTEAFF
TGTGCCAGCAGGCAGGGGTTTTCGGGTACTGAAGCTTTCTTT
>TRBD1|NA|TRBV6-6|TRBJ2-7
CASSTQGAPYEQYF
TGTGCCAGCAGTACCCAGGGGGCCCCTTACGAGCAGTACTTC
>TRBD1|NA|TRBV29-1|TRBJ1-1
CSPSGQANTEAFF
TGCAGCCCATCGGGACAGGCGAACACTGAAGCTTTCTTT
>NA|NA|TRBV7-2|TRBJ2-2
CASSSASSNTGELFF
TGTGCCAGCAGCTCCGCTAGCAGCAACACCGGGGAGCTGTTTTTT
>NA|NA|TRBV19|TRBJ2-7
CASKDTRGYYEQYF
TGTGCCAGTAAAGATACGAGAGGTTACTACGAGCAGTACTTC
>TRBD1|NA|TRBV19|TRBJ1-1
CASSIRGTGGLDTEAFF
TGTGCCAGTAGTATCAGAGGGACAGGGGGCCTCGACACTGAAGCTTTCTTT
>TRBD1|NA|TRBV19|TRBJ1-5
CASSSPGGQPQHF
TGTGCCAGTAGTAGCCCAGGGGGACAGCCCCAGCATTTT
>NA|NA|TRBV5-1|TRBJ2-1
CASYLRTGNEQFF
TGCGCCAGCTATTTGCGGACTGGCAATGAGCAGTTCTTC
>NA|NA|TRBV25-1|TRBJ1-4
CASTSRVGEKLFF
TGTGCCAGCACTTCGAGGGTAGGAGAAAAACTGTTTTTT